The 21 T cell receptor beta chains listed next were all sequenced from one sample in a study of T-cell reconstitution after alpha-beta-depleted transplantation in children. For TCRbeta, the library was prepared with unique molecular identifiers. TCRdb recomputed calls from the PCR reads with MiXCR, one row per CDR3 protein. The sample includes 350,000 to 400,000 distinct CDR3 sequences, about 14% seen only once; the top ten take around 4.5%. Sequences were derived from PBMCs, sampled from the stem cell graft. The receptors derive from a human donor who donated a stem cell graft to a child with Fanconi anemia.

This clonotype has only a few counts. The chain has TRBV5-1 and TRBJ1-5; D is possibly TRBD1 (5 bases). V was cut by 0 bases and J by 11 bases, with 12 bases left in between. Germline V CDR1 and CDR2: SGHRS, YFSETQ. The CDR3 covers 13 residues. The CDR3 region has the DNA TGCGCCAGCAGCTTGGACCCGCAAGGGGCCCAGCATTTT. Protein product: CASSLDPQGAQHF.

The chain uses TRBV29-1 and TRBJ2-1; 7 bases are a match to TRBD2. CDR1 is SQVTM, CDR2 ANQGSEA, per germline. The CDR3 contains 13 residues. J lost 4 bases, V lost 5 bases, and 5 bases had no gene match. DNA of the CDR3: TGCAGCGTTCGCCTGCGGGGGTACAATGAGCAGTTCTTC. Translating it yields CSVRLRGYNEQFF.

This clonotype was observed at least ten times. The chain has TRBV11-2 and TRBJ2-7, with D unclear. The CDR3 loop spans 15 amino acids. V shed 1 base and J shed 3 bases, with 13 bases lying between them. The germline gives CDR1 SGHAT, CDR2 FQNNGV. The CDR3 spells CASSLGMASSYEQYF. The CDR3 DNA follows: TGTGCCAGCAGCTTAGGCATGGCATCAAGCTACGAGCAGTACTTC.

The CDR3 region is CASSLSLGDYGYTF. In DNA, the CDR3 is TGTGCCAGCAGCTTAAGTCTAGGGGACTATGGCTACACCTTC. The chain couples TRBV7-2 to TRBJ1-2, with D possibly being TRBD1 (5 bases). Looked up from germline, CDR1 is SGHTA and CDR2 is FQGNSA. Trimming shortened V by 2 bases and J by 3 bases, and 10 bases separated the two germline ends. The CDR3 has 14 residues.

This clonotype was recorded many times. The chain employs TRBV12-3 or TRBV12-4 and TRBJ2-3; D is uncertain. The V end was cut by 5 bases, the J end by 1 base, with 19 bases between. This CDR3 has 17 residues. This CDR3 is CASSAPHPVKGTDTQYF. CDR3 DNA: TGTGCCAGCAGTGCCCCTCACCCGGTTAAGGGCACAGATACGCAGTATTTT.

The sample holds a few counts of this clonotype. The V gene is TRBV30, the J gene TRBJ2-7; D gene uncertain. This CDR3 is 13 amino acids long. Germline V lookup: CDR1 GTSNPN, CDR2 SVGIG (reference sequence). Trimming removed 3 bases from V and 1 base from J, with 10 bases in between. The CDR3 region has the DNA TGTGCCTGGAGCAACGGAATTTCCTACGAGCAGTACTTC. The encoded protein is CAWSNGISYEQYF.

This clonotype was recorded many times. The J gene is TRBJ1-1, the V gene TRBV3-1; D is unclear. The CDR3 loop spans 12 amino acids. Germline CDR1 is LGHDT and CDR2 is YNNKEL (reference sequence). Between the trimmed V and J ends, which lost 1 base and 11 bases, there was a span of 11 bases. The CDR3 protein is CASSQGRVQAFF. In DNA, the CDR3 is TGTGCCAGCAGCCAAGGACGGGTTCAGGCTTTCTTT.

The rearrangement uses TRBV29-1 and TRBJ1-1, with D uncertain. The germline V gene has CDR1 SQVTM and CDR2 ANQGSEA. This CDR3 comprises 10 residues. The germline V and J ends were trimmed by 6 bases and 7 bases, with 9 bases remaining between them. Written as DNA, the CDR3 is TGCAGCGTCGAGTCTATTGAAGCTTTCTTT. It specifies CSVESIEAFF.

This clonotype was seen a handful of times. The genes are TRBV7-2 and TRBJ1-6; D unresolved. The CDR3 is made up of 16 amino acids. CDR1 and CDR2 (germline): SGHTA, FQGNSA. V was pared by 0 bases and J by 5 bases, with 11 bases between. CDR3 region: CASSLAAGQNNSPLHF. For the CDR3, the DNA is TGTGCCAGCAGCTTAGCCGCAGGTCAGAATAATTCACCCCTCCACTTT.

This clonotype was seen more than once but under ten times. The genes are TRBV5-1 and TRBJ2-2; weak D call: TRBD1 (8 bases). V shed 6 bases and J shed 10 bases, with 22 bases lying between them. The CDR3 has 15 amino acids. Germline V CDR1 and CDR2: SGHRS, YFSETQ. The CDR3 coding sequence is TGCGCCAGCACCAAAGTGGGACAGGCGGGAGAGGAGCTGTTTTTT. This codes for CASTKVGQAGEELFF.

This CDR3 reads CASSQDGGGAYNEQFF. In DNA, the CDR3 is TGTGCCAGCAGCCAAGATGGCGGGGGGGCTTACAATGAGCAGTTCTTC. V and J are TRBV4-2 and TRBJ2-1; 9 bases are shared with TRBD2. Germline CDR1 LGHNA, CDR2 YNFKEQ. The CDR3 consists of 16 residues. V lost 0 bases, J lost 4 bases, and 4 bases stayed unmatched.

V usage is TRBV7-2 and J usage is TRBJ1-6, with D uncertain. Germline CDR1 is SGHTA and CDR2 is FQGNSA. The CDR3 is 15 residues long. With 1 base removed from V and 4 bases from J, the gap between germline ends came to 8 bases. CDR3 coding DNA: TGTGCCAGCAGCTTAGGAGGGTTATATAATTCACCCCTCCACTTT. Translating it yields CASSLGGLYNSPLHF.

For the CDR3, the DNA is TGTGCCAGCAGCAGCGGGGGGGCCTACGAGCAGTACGTC. This sequence encodes CASSSGGAYEQYV. The chain carries TRBV11-1 and TRBJ2-7; 10 bases are a match to TRBD2. V was pared by 5 bases and J by 2 bases, with 0 bases of the junction left unmatched. The CDR3 is made up of 13 amino acids. Germline V CDR1 and CDR2: SGHAT, FQDESV (reference sequence).

In this sample, this clonotype turned up a few times. J is TRBJ1-2 and V is TRBV7-9; the match to TRBD1 covers 8 bases. Germline loops: CDR1 SEHNR, CDR2 FQNEAQ (reference sequence). V dropped 5 bases and J dropped 4; count of bases not matched to a gene: 12. The CDR3 covers 16 residues. Here the CDR3 DNA reads TGTGCCAGCAGCCTTCCCGGACAGGGTGCCCCCTATGGCTACACCTTC. It translates to CASSLPGQGAPYGYTF. Variable domain in full (rest from reference TRBV7-9 and TRBJ1-2): DTGVSQNPRHKITKRGQNVTFRCDPISEHNRLYWYRQTLGQGPEFLTYFQNEAQLEKSRLLSDRFSAERPKGSFSTLEIQRTEQGDSAMYLCASSLPGQGAPYGYTFGSGTRLTVV.

The CDR3 loop reads CASSQGPAWGDEKLFF. DNA for the CDR3: TGCGCCAGCAGCCAAGGACCAGCCTGGGGGGATGAAAAACTGTTTTTT. The rearrangement links TRBV4-3 to TRBJ1-4; TRBD1 might be the D (5 bases). This CDR3 is built from 16 residues. Germline CDR1 reads LGHNA; CDR2 reads YSLEER. V was shortened by 1 base and J by 6 bases, with 15 bases between the two germline ends.

This clonotype has ten or more counts. V gene TRBV6-5 combines with J gene TRBJ1-4; TRBD1 matches at 10 bases. This CDR3 contains 14 residues. J gave up 8 bases and V 6 bases, and 6 bases lay outside the gene matches. The V gene's germline CDR1 is MNHEY and CDR2 SVGAGI. The CDR3 bases are TGTGCCAGCAGCGTGGGACAGGGGAACGAAAAACTGTTTTTT. Translation: CASSVGQGNEKLFF.

The table lists this clonotype with many counts. V usage is TRBV5-1 and J usage is TRBJ2-1; D ambiguous. CDR1 and CDR2 from the germline V gene are SGHRS and YFSETQ. The CDR3 covers 12 residues. V lost 4 bases to trimming and J lost 6 bases, with 8 bases between them. The CDR3 loop is CASSHGRNEQFF. The CDR3 region has the DNA TGCGCCAGCAGCCATGGACGCAATGAGCAGTTCTTC.

This chain links TRBV28 with TRBJ2-2, with D perhaps TRBD1 (6 bases). The CDR3 totals 13 residues. The germline V and J ends were trimmed by 9 bases and 8 bases, with 16 bases remaining between them. In germline, CDR1 is MDHEN, CDR2 SYDVKM. The chain's CDR3 is CASTYAGTGELFF. In DNA form, the CDR3 reads TGTGCCAGTACTTACGCCGGGACAGGGGAGCTGTTTTTT. Together with reference TRBV28 and TRBJ2-2, the CDR3 gives the full variable domain: DVKVTQSSRYLVKRTGEKVFLECVQDMDHENMFWYRQDPGLGLRLIYFSYDVKMKEKGDIPEGYSVSREKKERFSLILESASTNQTSMYLCASTYAGTGELFFGEGSRLTVL.

Turning to this clonotype: This could be a read error, since a much larger clone is one nucleotide away. The chain carries TRBV12-3 or TRBV12-4 and TRBJ2-5, with TRBD2 identical over 12 bases. CDR3 length: 14 amino acids. This CDR3 is CASSLTSGGETQHF. The CDR3 DNA reads TGTGCCAGCAGTTTGACTAGCGGGGGAGAGACCCAGCACTTC.

The V and J genes are TRBV20-1 and TRBJ2-1; TRBD2 matches 15 bases. The CDR3 runs to 20 residues. Trimming removed 5 bases from V and 0 bases from J; junction bases left unmatched: 14. Germline-derived CDR1 and CDR2 are DFQATT and SNEGSKA (reference sequence). Here the CDR3 reads CSAPNRGLAGGHSSYNEQFF. Here the CDR3 DNA reads TGCAGTGCTCCAAACAGGGGACTAGCGGGGGGCCACAGCTCCTACAATGAGCAGTTCTTC.

This clonotype was seen repeatedly, ten times or more. The chain is built from TRBV24-1 and TRBJ2-3; 7 bases fit TRBD1. The CDR3 has 14 amino acids. Trimming at V came to 7 bases and at J to 4 bases, leaving 7 bases not matched to a gene. Germline V gene lookup returns CDR1 KGHDR and CDR2 SFDVKD. CDR3 sequence (DNA): TGTGCCACCAGGGAAGGACAGGTTGCAGATACGCAGTATTTT. Amino acid sequence: CATREGQVADTQYF.